The subject of this entry is one T cell receptor beta chain. The target antigen is unknown. Sorted populations comprised CD4+ and CD8+ T cells obtained from PBMCs. RNA was extracted and reverse transcribed into cDNA as the sequencing template. Sequencing was performed with immunoSEQ multiplex PCR; in TCRdb, only in-frame clones are kept and a portion is missing. Here the sample spans around 190,000 clones, 45% to 70% being singletons. The data were obtained in a study of CD8+ T cells in alopecia areata. This CDR3 spans 17 amino acids. CDR1 and CDR2 from the germline V gene are PRHDT and FYEKMQ (reference sequence). Trimming took 0 bases from V and 2 from J, leaving 14 bases between them. Study observations and caveats: Scalp samples also yield sequences from resident alphabeta T cells of normal skin. Lesional scalp displayed greater clonality than normal scalp, most notably in alopecia totalis/universalis.

The V call is TRBV13, the J call TRBJ1-5, with D possibly TRBD1 on 6 matching bases. The source is a human donor in good health. Sequencing was done on a sample of CD8+ T cells sorted from blood. The CDR3 DNA follows: TGTGCCAGCAGCTTAGGTGCCAGGGGAGGCGGCAATCAGCCCCAGCATTTT. The encoded protein is CASSLGARGGGNQPQHF.